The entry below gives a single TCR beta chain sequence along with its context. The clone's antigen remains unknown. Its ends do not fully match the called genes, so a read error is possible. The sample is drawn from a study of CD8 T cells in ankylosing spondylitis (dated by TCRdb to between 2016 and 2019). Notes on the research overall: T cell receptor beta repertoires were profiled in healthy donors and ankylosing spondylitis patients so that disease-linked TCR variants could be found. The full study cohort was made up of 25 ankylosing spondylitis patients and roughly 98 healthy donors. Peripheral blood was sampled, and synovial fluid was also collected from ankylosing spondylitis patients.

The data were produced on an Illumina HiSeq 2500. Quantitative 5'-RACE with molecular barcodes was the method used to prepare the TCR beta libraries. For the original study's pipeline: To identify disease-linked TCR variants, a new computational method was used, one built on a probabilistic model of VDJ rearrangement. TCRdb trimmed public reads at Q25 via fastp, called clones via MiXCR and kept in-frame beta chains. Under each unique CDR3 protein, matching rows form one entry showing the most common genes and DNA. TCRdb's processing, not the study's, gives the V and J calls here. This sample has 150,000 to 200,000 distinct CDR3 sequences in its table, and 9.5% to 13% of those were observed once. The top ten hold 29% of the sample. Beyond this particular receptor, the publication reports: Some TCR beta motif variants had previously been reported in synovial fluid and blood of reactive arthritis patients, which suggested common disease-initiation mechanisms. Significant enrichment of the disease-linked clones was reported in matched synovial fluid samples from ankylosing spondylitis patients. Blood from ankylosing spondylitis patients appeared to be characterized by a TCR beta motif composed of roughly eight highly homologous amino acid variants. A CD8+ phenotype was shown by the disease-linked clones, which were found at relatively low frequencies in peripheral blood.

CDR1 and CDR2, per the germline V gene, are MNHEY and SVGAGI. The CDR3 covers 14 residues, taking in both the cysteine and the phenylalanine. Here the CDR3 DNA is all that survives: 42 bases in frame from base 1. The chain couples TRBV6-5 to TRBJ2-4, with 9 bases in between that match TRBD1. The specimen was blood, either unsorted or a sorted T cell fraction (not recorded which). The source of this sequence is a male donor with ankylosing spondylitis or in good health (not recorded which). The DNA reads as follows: TGTACCAGCAGTTACGACAGGGGGTGGGACATTCAGTACTTC. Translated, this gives CTSSYDRGWDIQYF.